This T cell receptor beta chain emerged from a study of blood T cell repertoires in COVID-19. About the research overall: The United States, Italy and Spain provided the acute and convalescent COVID-19 samples.

Points on this clone: A junction boundary mismatches the germline segment, possibly from a read error. The sample carries other DNA sequences with the same CDR3.

Produced via immunoSEQ multiplex PCR; TCRdb's table is partial and in-frame only. The data show under 200,000 clones, roughly 84% seen once. Germline CDR1 is ENHRY and CDR2 is SYGVKD. The CDR3 extends over 14 amino acids. The chain combines TRBV10-3 with TRBJ1-5; 7 nucleotides match TRBD1. This sequence originates from a man aged 55 to 69 who had recovered from COVID-19. The sequencing sample was made of peripheral blood. CDR3 in amino acids: CAITNDRDNQPQHF. The CDR3 nucleotides read TGTGCCATCACTAACGACAGGGACAATCAGCCCCAGCACTTT.